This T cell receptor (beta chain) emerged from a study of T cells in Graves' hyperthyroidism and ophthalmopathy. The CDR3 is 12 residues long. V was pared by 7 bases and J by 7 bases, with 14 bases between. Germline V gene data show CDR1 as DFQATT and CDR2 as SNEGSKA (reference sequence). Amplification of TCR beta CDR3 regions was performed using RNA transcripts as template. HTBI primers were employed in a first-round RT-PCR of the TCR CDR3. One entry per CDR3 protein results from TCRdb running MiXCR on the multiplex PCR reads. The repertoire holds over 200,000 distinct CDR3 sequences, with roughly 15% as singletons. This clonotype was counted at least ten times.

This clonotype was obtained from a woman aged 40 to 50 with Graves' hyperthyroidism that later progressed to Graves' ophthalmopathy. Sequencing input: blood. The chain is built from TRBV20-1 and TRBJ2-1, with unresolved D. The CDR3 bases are TGCAGTGAGGCGTTGGTGGGGAATGAGCAGTTCTTC. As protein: CSEALVGNEQFF.